These 14 T cell receptor beta chains came from one sample sequenced in a study of blood T cell repertoires in COVID-19. The data were produced by immunoSEQ multiplex PCR, yet TCRdb's version contains in-frame clones alone and is incomplete. The sample carries approximately 270,000 clones, about 87% recorded once. Sequenced: PBMCs or T cells enriched from blood (not recorded which). Receptors originate from a woman aged 25 to 39 with acute COVID-19.

CDR3: CASSQYLLSTGGEQYF. The CDR3 coding sequence is TGCGCCAGCAGTCAATATCTACTCTCGACAGGGGGCGAGCAGTACTTC. The V and J genes are TRBV23-1 and TRBJ2-7, with 9 bases that match TRBD1. TRBV23-1 is noted as an ORF with a role that remains uncertain. J lost 6 bases, V lost 1 base, and 10 bases had no gene match. The CDR3 is 16 residues long.

The chain uses TRBV4-2 and TRBJ2-2; TRBD2 aligns across 10 bases. CDR3 length: 17 residues. Germline V CDR1 and CDR2: LGHNA, YNFKEQ. V gave up 2 bases and J gave up 2 bases; unmatched junction bases: 5. Written as DNA, the CDR3 is TGTGCCAGCAGCCAATTAACTAGCGGGGTTAACACCGGGGAGCTGTTTTTT. Its translation: CASSQLTSGVNTGELFF.

This chain uses TRBV10-3 with TRBJ1-1, with D possibly matching TRBD1 (6 bases). The CDR3 contains 14 residues. The V end lost 0 bases, the J end lost 6 bases, and 11 bases lay between the germline ends. The germline CDR1 and CDR2 sequences are ENHRY and SYGVKD. The CDR3 nucleotides read TGTGCCATCAGTGAGTCTGGGGGGGGCGCTGAAGCTTTCTTT. It codes for CAISESGGGAEAFF.

This clone is a singleton in its sample. The chain joins TRBV9 to TRBJ2-7; 9 bases agree with TRBD1. Germline V CDR1 and CDR2: SGDLS, YYNGEE. This CDR3 is 13 amino acids long. The trim removed 3 bases at V and 4 bases at J, leaving 2 bases unmatched. This CDR3 is CASSAGTGYEQYF. CDR3 bases: TGTGCCAGCAGCGCCGGGACAGGGTACGAGCAGTACTTC.

This clone was found once. The genes are TRBV7-2 and TRBJ2-5; 10 positions match TRBD2. CDR1 is SGHTA, CDR2 FQGNSA, per germline. V shed 4 bases, J shed 2 bases, and the junction held 7 bases outside the gene matches. The CDR3 runs 16 residues. The CDR3 DNA is TGTGCCAGCAGCTCAGCTAGCGGGAGCTGGCAAGAGACCCAGTACTTC. This encodes CASSSASGSWQETQYF. The full variable domain, rest sourced from reference TRBV7-2 and TRBJ2-5, is GAGVSQSPSNKVTEKGKDVELRCDPISGHTALYWYRQSLGQGLEFLIYFQGNSAPDKSGLPSDRFSAERTGGSVSTLTIQRTQQEDSAVYLCASSSASGSWQETQYFGPGTRLLVL.

The V call is TRBV4-2, the J call TRBJ1-5, with 9 nucleotides matching TRBD1. Looked up from germline, CDR1 is LGHNA and CDR2 is YNFKEQ. V was pared by 3 bases and J by 3 bases, with 3 bases of the junction left unmatched. The CDR3 sequence is 15 residues long. The CDR3 sequence is CASSQGQGNNQPQHF. For the CDR3, the DNA is TGTGCCAGCAGCCAGGGACAGGGAAACAATCAGCCCCAGCATTTT.

The chain carries TRBV5-6 and TRBJ1-4; D gene ambiguous. V lost 0 bases, J lost 5 bases, and 5 bases lay in between. Germline CDR1 is SGHDT and CDR2 is YYEEEE. The CDR3 consists of 13 residues. The CDR3 DNA reads as TGTGCCAGCAGCTTGGCGGGGAATGAAAAACTGTTTTTT. Protein sequence: CASSLAGNEKLFF.

The chain is built from TRBV18 and TRBJ2-1; D is possibly TRBD2 (6 bases). The V end lost 2 bases, the J end lost 8 bases, and 16 bases lay between the germline ends. The germline V gene encodes CDR1 KGHSH and CDR2 LQKENI. This CDR3 spans 15 amino acids. The CDR3 loop is CASSPAAGWVDEQFF. The CDR3 DNA reads as TGTGCCAGCTCACCAGCGGCGGGATGGGTGGATGAGCAGTTCTTC.

V gene TRBV27 combines with J gene TRBJ1-1, with 7 bases matching TRBD1. From germline, CDR1 is MNHEY and CDR2 SMNVEV (reference sequence). Unmatched junction bases numbered 10, after V lost 5 bases and J lost 4 bases. CDR3 length equals 15 residues. As DNA, the CDR3 is TGTGCCAGCAGTACAACGACAGGGTCGTTCACTGAAGCTTTCTTT. Its translation is CASSTTTGSFTEAFF.

The V gene is TRBV7-2, the J gene TRBJ1-6; tentatively, D is TRBD1 (5 bases). Trimming removed 1 base at V and 0 bases at J, with 10 bases between. This CDR3 is built from 17 residues. Looked up from germline, CDR1 is SGHTA and CDR2 is FQGNSA. CDR3 sequence: CASSLGGTSSYNSPLHF. DNA of the CDR3: TGTGCCAGCAGCTTAGGGGGCACGAGCTCCTATAATTCACCCCTCCACTTT.

This rearrangement joins TRBV6-5 to TRBJ1-5, with 8 bases lining up with TRBD1. The junction had 4 bases not matched to a gene; V was cut back by 6 bases and J by 0 bases. CDR3 length: 15 residues. The germline CDR1 and CDR2 sequences are MNHEY and SVGAGI. The CDR3 loop is CASRTGTGSNQPQHF. CDR3 DNA sequence: TGTGCCAGCAGAACCGGGACAGGTAGCAATCAGCCCCAGCATTTT.

The chain joins TRBV5-5 to TRBJ2-2, with D unresolved. Trimming took 0 bases from V and 3 from J, leaving 12 bases between them. Germline values: CDR1 SGHKS, CDR2 YYEKEE (reference sequence). The CDR3 covers 16 residues. The CDR3 is CASSLDPRVYTGELFF. CDR3 in DNA: TGTGCCAGCAGCTTGGACCCCCGGGTGTACACCGGGGAGCTGTTTTTT. The complete variable domain, with remaining parts taken from reference TRBV5-5 and TRBJ2-2, reads DAGVTQSPTHLIKTRGQQVTLRCSPISGHKSVSWYQQVLGQGPQFIFQYYEKEERGRGNFPDRFSARQFPNYSSELNVNALLLGDSALYLCASSLDPRVYTGELFFGEGSRLTVL.

V and J are TRBV18 and TRBJ2-7, with TRBD1 as a possible D gene (5 bases). The CDR3 is made up of 14 amino acids. Germline assignment: CDR1 KGHSH and CDR2 LQKENI. V lost 2 bases and J lost 6, with 14 bases in between. The CDR3 bases are TGTGCCAGCTCACCAGATCAGGGTTACGGCGAGCAGTACTTC. Protein sequence: CASSPDQGYGEQYF.

This clone was seen just once. This chain joins TRBV18 and TRBJ1-1, with a tentative D call TRBD1 (5 bases). V dropped 5 bases and J dropped 4 bases, with 14 bases sitting between them. CDR1 is KGHSH and CDR2 is LQKENI in the germline V gene. The CDR3 is 14 residues long. CDR3: CASSEQDSRTEAFF. The CDR3 region has the DNA TGTGCCAGCTCAGAACAAGACAGCCGCACTGAAGCTTTCTTT.